This is a list of T cell receptor beta chains from one sample in a study of cytomegalovirus exposure and HLA in healthy donors. Assay used: immunoSEQ multiplex PCR; TCRdb lists only in-frame clones, some missing. The sample records more than 120,000 clones, 80% to 85% being singletons. Sequenced input: PBMCs. These receptors were obtained from a woman aged 25 to 39 in good health and CMV-seronegative. CDR3s leave out the opening cysteine and the closing phenylalanine or tryptophan. Fields, in order: J gene, V gene, CDR3 protein.

J gene: TRBJ2-7; V gene: TRBV28; CDR3 protein: AGDRVYEQY
J gene: TRBJ1-6; V gene: TRBV12-5; CDR3 protein: ASVRQGTSNSPLH
J gene: TRBJ2-7; V gene: TRBV5-4; CDR3 protein: ASSEGQGGPYEQY
J gene: TRBJ2-7; V gene: TRBV7-6; CDR3 protein: ASSSPSRDRGGDYEQY
J gene: TRBJ1-5; V gene: TRBV12-2; CDR3 protein: ASRLDGQPQH
J gene: TRBJ1-1; V gene: TRBV5-4; CDR3 protein: ASSPLPGDTEAF
J gene: TRBJ1-2; V gene: TRBV29-1; CDR3 protein: SVPLLTDTNYGYT
J gene: TRBJ1-1; V gene: TRBV5-1; CDR3 protein: ASSPDPNEGTEAF
J gene: TRBJ1-3; V gene: TRBV7-2; CDR3 protein: ASSRRGFSGNTIY
J gene: TRBJ1-1; V gene: TRBV5-1; CDR3 protein: ASSLAGDTEAF
J gene: TRBJ1-4; V gene: TRBV5-4; CDR3 protein: ASSLGGAGVQEKLF
J gene: TRBJ2-7; V gene: TRBV10-1; CDR3 protein: ASSASGGHYEQY
J gene: TRBJ2-7; V gene: TRBV28; CDR3 protein: ASSLGQPAYEQY
J gene: TRBJ2-5; V gene: TRBV7-7; CDR3 protein: ASSSDRAGETQY
J gene: TRBJ1-3; V gene: TRBV30; CDR3 protein: AWTLAGTFNTIY
J gene: TRBJ2-5; V gene: TRBV19; CDR3 protein: ASSIYPTAGGGETQY
J gene: TRBJ1-2; V gene: TRBV5-1; CDR3 protein: ASSHGGGYT
J gene: TRBJ2-7; V gene: TRBV5-1; CDR3 protein: ASSLDVWTRSAVDEQY
J gene: TRBJ2-1; V gene: TRBV5-6; CDR3 protein: ASSLAGDAVYNEQF
J gene: TRBJ2-2; V gene: TRBV19; CDR3 protein: ATSGQPLNTGELF
J gene: TRBJ2-5; V gene: TRBV5-1; CDR3 protein: ASSLVDRQETQY
J gene: TRBJ2-5; V gene: TRBV4-3; CDR3 protein: ASSQGSAGGQETQY
J gene: TRBJ2-1; V gene: TRBV6-4; CDR3 protein: GEGIVYNEQF
J gene: TRBJ2-7; V gene: TRBV27; CDR3 protein: ASSFSVGGRTYEQY
J gene: TRBJ1-6; V gene: TRBV6-1; CDR3 protein: ASSEVSSYNSPLH
J gene: TRBJ1-1; V gene: TRBV7-3; CDR3 protein: ASSLEGDTEAF
J gene: TRBJ2-3; V gene: TRBV10-2; CDR3 protein: ASSETRGTSTDTQY
J gene: TRBJ2-5; V gene: TRBV9; CDR3 protein: ASNKDSGKETQY
J gene: TRBJ2-3; V gene: TRBV11-2; CDR3 protein: ASSQVRGPKTDTQY
J gene: TRBJ2-5; V gene: TRBV5-1; CDR3 protein: ASHSGGLNRGGTQY
J gene: TRBJ2-7; V gene: TRBV30; CDR3 protein: AWSSGTVTYEQY
J gene: TRBJ2-1; V gene: TRBV5-4; CDR3 protein: ASSLAGTSNEQF
J gene: TRBJ1-5; V gene: TRBV29-1; CDR3 protein: SVSGGGNQPQH
J gene: TRBJ1-4; V gene: TRBV7-9; CDR3 protein: ASILEGQGNEKLF
J gene: TRBJ2-1; V gene: TRBV6-4; CDR3 protein: ASRISGGGTEQF
J gene: TRBJ2-7; V gene: TRBV19; CDR3 protein: ASSIVARLDEQY
J gene: TRBJ2-1; V gene: TRBV18; CDR3 protein: ASSPRGGASYNEQF
J gene: TRBJ2-1; V gene: TRBV4-1; CDR3 protein: ASSQRSLMRMTYNEQF
J gene: TRBJ2-2; V gene: TRBV18; CDR3 protein: ASSPQERGGTGELF
J gene: TRBJ1-5; V gene: TRBV30; CDR3 protein: AWSYPLTGGGQPQH
J gene: TRBJ2-7; V gene: TRBV5-8; CDR3 protein: ASSPHTTVGYEQY
J gene: TRBJ2-5; V gene: TRBV5-1; CDR3 protein: ASSLRGQETQY
J gene: TRBJ2-3; V gene: TRBV9; CDR3 protein: ASSALRGTDTQY
J gene: TRBJ2-7; V gene: TRBV18; CDR3 protein: ASSLGQGFSYEQY
J gene: TRBJ2-1; V gene: TRBV5-1; CDR3 protein: ASSWSLNNEQF